This is a list of T cell receptor beta chains from one sample in a study of technical replicates of blood from a few donors. Sequencing used immunoSEQ multiplex PCR; TCRdb keeps in-frame clones, though not all of them. The sample carries tens of thousands of clones, 88% recorded once. Source material: PBMCs. Every receptor here comes from a human donor in good health. Some clones in this sample may be carry-over from other donors' samples. The CDR3 runs from the conserved cysteine through the conserved F or W. The D gene is left open where the match is weak. A row's size may be missing; if present it is once, few, many or a size class.

j_gene | d_gene | v_gene | abundance | CDR3aa | CDR3nt
TRBJ2-2 | TRBD2 | TRBV19 | - | CASRAGGISGELFF | TGTGCCTCCCGTGCGGGGGGGATATCCGGGGAGCTGTTTTTT
TRBJ1-5 | - | TRBV30 | - | CAWSAGGDQPQHF | TGTGCCTGGAGTGCGGGGGGAGACCAGCCCCAGCATTTT
TRBJ2-5 | TRBD1 | TRBV5-1 | - | CASSLDAGTVQETQYF | TGCGCCAGCAGCCTCGACGCTGGGACAGTCCAAGAGACCCAGTACTTC
TRBJ2-3 | - | TRBV9 | - | CASSPGGSSTDTQYF | TGTGCCAGCAGCCCCGGTGGTTCTAGCACAGATACGCAGTATTTT
TRBJ2-3 | - | TRBV2 | once | CASSRSDTQYF | TGTGCCAGCAGCCGGTCAGATACGCAGTATTTT
TRBJ1-2 | - | TRBV2 | - | CASSESEFRNYGYTF | TGTGCCAGCAGTGAGAGCGAGTTTCGCAACTATGGCTACACCTTC
TRBJ1-6 | - | TRBV7-2 | - | CASSPTGGNYNSPLHF | TGTGCCAGCAGCCCGACCGGGGGGAACTATAATTCACCCCTCCACTTT
TRBJ2-7 | - | TRBV20-1 | - | CSAKRQDEQYF | TGCAGTGCGAAACGACAGGACGAGCAGTACTTC
TRBJ2-1 | TRBD2 | TRBV6-6 | - | CASSFPGLAPGDEQFF | TGTGCCAGCAGTTTTCCGGGACTAGCGCCGGGAGATGAGCAGTTCTTC
TRBJ2-3 | TRBD2 | TRBV7-2 | - | CASSFSSGSTDTQYF | TGTGCCAGCAGCTTTTCTAGCGGAAGCACAGATACGCAGTATTTT
TRBJ1-3 | - | TRBV6-1 | - | CASSEQGVFGNTIYF | TGTGCCAGCAGCGAACAAGGGGTCTTCGGAAACACCATATATTTT
TRBJ2-5 | TRBD2 | TRBV27 | - | CASSSGTSGGAETQYF | TGTGCCAGCAGTTCCGGGACTAGCGGGGGGGCAGAGACCCAGTACTTC
TRBJ2-5 | TRBD2 | TRBV7-9 | - | CASSLGGGPETQYF | TGTGCCAGCAGCTTAGGCGGGGGGCCGGAGACCCAGTACTTC
TRBJ1-1 | - | TRBV10-3 | once | CAIRTGNTEAFF | TGTGCCATCAGGACAGGGAACACTGAAGCTTTCTTT
TRBJ1-3 | - | TRBV5-6 | - | CASSATYFSGNTIYF | TGTGCCAGCAGCGCCACATATTTCTCTGGAAACACCATATATTTT
TRBJ1-5 | TRBD1 | TRBV10-3 | - | CAISEYRGTESNQPQHF | TGTGCCATCAGTGAGTATAGGGGGACAGAAAGCAATCAGCCCCAGCATTTT
TRBJ1-2 | - | TRBV5-8 | - | CASSPRNTGTNYGYTF | TGTGCCAGCAGCCCCAGGAACACAGGAACTAACTATGGCTACACCTTC
TRBJ1-2 | TRBD1 | TRBV5-6 | - | CASSPGTDRLGYTF | TGTGCCAGCAGCCCGGGGACAGACCGATTGGGCTACACCTTC
TRBJ2-3 | TRBD2 | TRBV7-9 | - | CASSYGLAGVWGTQYF | TGTGCCAGCAGCTATGGACTAGCGGGGGTTTGGGGTACGCAGTATTTT
TRBJ2-2 | - | TRBV2 | - | CASSVGPSGAGELFF | TGTGCCAGCAGTGTTGGTCCTTCGGGTGCCGGGGAGCTGTTTTTT
TRBJ2-7 | TRBD1 | TRBV19 | - | CASSKQGVRSYEQYF | TGTGCCAGTAGTAAGCAGGGGGTTCGGTCCTACGAGCAGTACTTC
TRBJ1-2 | TRBD1 | TRBV2 | - | CASSGTGYGYTF | TGTGCCAGCAGTGGGACAGGGTATGGCTACACCTTC
TRBJ1-2 | TRBD1 | TRBV6-1 | - | CASNTRTGGIYGYTF | TGTGCCAGCAACACTCGGACAGGGGGCATCTATGGCTACACCTTC
TRBJ1-1 | TRBD1 | TRBV19 | - | CASSLTGPNTEAFF | TGTGCCAGTAGTTTGACAGGGCCGAACACTGAAGCTTTCTTT